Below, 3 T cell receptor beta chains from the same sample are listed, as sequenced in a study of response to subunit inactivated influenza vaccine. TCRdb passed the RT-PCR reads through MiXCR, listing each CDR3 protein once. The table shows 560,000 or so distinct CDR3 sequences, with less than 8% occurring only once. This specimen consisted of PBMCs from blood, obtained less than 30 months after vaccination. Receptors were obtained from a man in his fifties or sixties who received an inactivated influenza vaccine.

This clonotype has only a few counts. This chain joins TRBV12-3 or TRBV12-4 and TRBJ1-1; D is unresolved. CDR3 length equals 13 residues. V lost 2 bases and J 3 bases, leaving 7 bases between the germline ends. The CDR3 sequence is CASSLKRDTEAFF. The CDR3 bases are TGTGCCAGCAGTTTAAAGAGGGACACTGAAGCTTTCTTT.

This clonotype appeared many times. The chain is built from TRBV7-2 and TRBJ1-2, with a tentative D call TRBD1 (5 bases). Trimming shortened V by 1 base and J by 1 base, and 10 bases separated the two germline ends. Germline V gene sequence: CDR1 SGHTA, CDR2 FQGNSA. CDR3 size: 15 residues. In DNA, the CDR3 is TGTGCCAGCAGCTTAGGGCGGACATATAACTATGGCTACACCTTC. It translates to CASSLGRTYNYGYTF. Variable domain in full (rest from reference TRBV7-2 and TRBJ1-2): GAGVSQSPSNKVTEKGKDVELRCDPISGHTALYWYRQSLGQGLEFLIYFQGNSAPDKSGLPSDRFSAERTGGSVSTLTIQRTQQEDSAVYLCASSLGRTYNYGYTFGSGTRLTVV.

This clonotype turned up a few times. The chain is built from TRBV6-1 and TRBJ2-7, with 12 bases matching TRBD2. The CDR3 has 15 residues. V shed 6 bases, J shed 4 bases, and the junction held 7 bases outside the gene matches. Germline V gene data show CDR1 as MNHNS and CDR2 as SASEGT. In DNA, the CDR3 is TGTGCCAGCAGCGCATCTAGCGGGGGGGCGTACGAGCAGTACTTC. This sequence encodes CASSASSGGAYEQYF.